A single sample gave rise to the 28 T cell receptor beta chains below, sequenced in a study of blood T cell repertoires in COVID-19. Generated by immunoSEQ multiplex PCR, the TCRdb table keeps only in-frame clones and is missing some. The sample lists 120,000 to 150,000 clones, 80% to 90% occurring once. The sample comprised peripheral blood. Receptors were obtained from a woman between 55 and 75 years old with COVID-19, enrolled during active disease.

The chain carries TRBV5-4 and TRBJ1-6, with TRBD1 matching 7 bases. V trimming: 6 bases; J trimming: 10 bases; junction bases outside the gene matches: 4. CDR1 and CDR2 (germline): SGHNT, YYREEE (reference sequence). The CDR3 is 12 residues long. Here the CDR3 reads CASTTGESPLHF. The CDR3 DNA sequence: TGTGCCAGCACCACAGGGGAATCACCCCTCCACTTT.

The chain recombines TRBV5-5 with TRBJ1-1; TRBD1 might be the D (6 bases). CDR3 length equals 18 residues. Germline V gene data show CDR1 as SGHKS and CDR2 as YYEKEE (reference sequence). V was pared by 6 bases and J by 4 bases, with 28 bases between. CDR3 nucleotide sequence: TGTGCCAGCACCGAAGACCCGGGACATCTTCTTGGGAGCACTGAAGCTTTCTTT. As protein: CASTEDPGHLLGSTEAFF.

The chain combines TRBV4-1 with TRBJ2-2; 10 nucleotides agree with TRBD1. Germline-derived CDR1 and CDR2 are MGHRA and YSYEKL. The CDR3 has 18 amino acids. V lost 2 bases, J lost 4 bases, and 10 bases stayed unmatched. The CDR3 region is CASSQPQTGTGATGELFF. The CDR3 DNA reads TGCGCCAGCAGCCAACCGCAAACCGGGACAGGGGCCACCGGGGAGCTGTTTTTT.

The chain couples TRBV19 to TRBJ1-2; TRBD1 agrees at 8 bases. CDR1 is LNHDA and CDR2 is SQIVND in the germline V gene (reference sequence). The junction had 6 bases not matched to a gene; V was cut back by 3 bases and J by 3 bases. The CDR3 is 15 residues long. CDR3 DNA sequence: TGTGCCAGTAGTATTGGAGGACAGGGCTACTATGGCTACACCTTC. Its protein product is CASSIGGQGYYGYTF.

J is TRBJ2-7 and V is TRBV9, with 7 bases that match TRBD1. The germline gives CDR1 SGDLS, CDR2 YYNGEE. J lost 4 bases, V lost 4 bases, and 11 bases had no gene match. CDR3 length: 15 residues. As DNA, the CDR3 is TGTGCCAGCAGCCTATCGACAGGGCCTCGGTACGAGCAGTACTTC. Its translation: CASSLSTGPRYEQYF. Supplemented by reference TRBV9 and TRBJ2-7, the full variable domain reads DSGVTQTPKHLITATGQRVTLRCSPRSGDLSVYWYQQSLDQGLQFLIQYYNGEERAKGNILERFSAQQFPDLHSELNLSSLELGDSALYFCASSLSTGPRYEQYFGPGTRLTVT.

This clone has just a few counts. The rearrangement uses TRBV12-3 or TRBV12-4 and TRBJ1-5; D unclear. The CDR3 consists of 12 residues. Trimming shortened V by 4 bases and J by 5 bases, and 6 bases separated the two germline ends. CDR3 bases: TGTGCCAGCAGTTCATACTATCAGCCCCAGCATTTT. Encoded protein: CASSSYYQPQHF.

The CDR3, as DNA: TGTGCCAGCAGCAAAGTACTAGCGGATCAGTACTTC. Translating gives CASSKVLADQYF. The chain joins TRBV21-1 to TRBJ2-4; TRBD2, the table's D call, was not compared with the DNA. TRBV21-1 is a pseudogene segment. This CDR3 spans 12 amino acids.

V and J are TRBV9 and TRBJ1-2; no reliable D call. This CDR3 has 17 residues. CDR1 and CDR2 from the germline V gene are SGDLS and YYNGEE. V lost 1 base to trimming and J lost 0 bases, with 16 bases between them. The DNA of the CDR3 is TGTGCCAGCAGCGTATGGGCCAACCGGGGAGCTAACTATGGCTACACCTTC. This gives the protein CASSVWANRGANYGYTF.

J is TRBJ1-1 and V is TRBV15; a possible D gene is TRBD1 (6 bases). The V gene lost 4 bases and the J gene lost 5 bases, with 11 bases spanning the gap. CDR3 length equals 13 residues. Germline V lookup: CDR1 LNHNV, CDR2 YYDKDF (reference sequence). The chain's CDR3 is CATSTNRVTEAFF. The DNA for the CDR3 is TGTGCCACCAGCACTAACAGGGTTACTGAAGCTTTCTTT.

V usage is TRBV7-6 and J usage is TRBJ2-5, with D tentatively TRBD1 (6 bases). The V gene's germline CDR1 is SGHVS and CDR2 FNYEAQ. V was shortened by 4 bases and J by 5 bases, with 29 bases between the two germline ends. CDR3 length: 19 amino acids. CDR3 sequence: CASSSIAPTGKQIVETQYF. The CDR3, as DNA: TGTGCCAGCAGCTCCATCGCACCTACAGGGAAACAAATTGTGGAGACCCAGTACTTC.

This chain uses TRBV19 with TRBJ1-1, with D possibly matching TRBD1 (6 bases). CDR3 length: 14 amino acids. The germline CDR1 and CDR2 sequences are LNHDA and SQIVND (reference sequence). V lost 5 bases to trimming and J lost 6 bases, with 16 bases between them. CDR3 DNA: TGTGCCAGTAGTGTTACAGGGCTGATCGCTGAAGCTTTCTTT. Translating gives CASSVTGLIAEAFF. The entire variable domain, with the rest obtained from reference TRBV19 and TRBJ1-1, is as follows: DGGITQSPKYLFRKEGQNVTLSCEQNLNHDAMYWYRQDPGQGLRLIYYSQIVNDFQKGDIAEGYSVSREKKESFPLTVTSAQKNPTAFYLCASSVTGLIAEAFFGQGTRLTVV.

CDR3: CSVERGRGTGELFF. CDR3 DNA: TGCAGCGTTGAGAGAGGGCGGGGCACCGGGGAGCTGTTTTTT. The chain recombines TRBV29-1 with TRBJ2-2, with D perhaps matching TRBD2 (6 bases). V lost 3 bases and J lost 4, with 12 bases in between. Germline CDR1 and CDR2: SQVTM and ANQGSEA. CDR3 length: 14 residues.

The chain links TRBV6-2 or TRBV6-3 to TRBJ1-1; a weak D match, TRBD1 (5 bases). This CDR3 is 12 amino acids long. The V and J ends lost 6 bases and 10 bases respectively, with 15 bases between them. CDR1 and CDR2 (germline): MNHEY, SVGEGT. CDR3 loop: CASSPTGLVAFF. In DNA, the CDR3 is TGTGCCAGCAGCCCTACAGGTCTAGTAGCTTTCTTT.

The chain carries TRBV30 and TRBJ2-3; perhaps TRBD2 as D (6 bases). CDR3 size: 15 residues. Germline V lookup: CDR1 GTSNPN, CDR2 SVGIG (reference sequence). The germline V and J ends were trimmed by 0 bases and 2 bases, with 12 bases remaining between them. CDR3: CAWSVASVVTDTQYF. The CDR3 nucleotides read TGTGCCTGGAGTGTGGCTAGCGTCGTCACAGATACGCAGTATTTT.

The gene calls are TRBV7-9 and TRBJ1-4, with no clear D. The CDR3 length is 14 residues. The V end was cut by 6 bases, the J end by 10 bases, with 18 bases between. The germline gives CDR1 SEHNR, CDR2 FQNEAQ (reference sequence). The chain's CDR3 is CASSQDVIVGKLFF. In nucleotides, the CDR3 is TGTGCCAGCAGTCAAGATGTAATTGTCGGAAAACTGTTTTTT. Full variable domain (missing parts from reference TRBV7-9 and TRBJ1-4): DTGVSQNPRHKITKRGQNVTFRCDPISEHNRLYWYRQTLGQGPEFLTYFQNEAQLEKSRLLSDRFSAERPKGSFSTLEIQRTEQGDSAMYLCASSQDVIVGKLFFGSGTQLSVL.

The chain combines TRBV9 with TRBJ2-2, with 12 positions matching TRBD2. The V gene end was trimmed by 0 bases and the J gene end by 8 bases; junction bases not matched to a gene: 2. Per germline, CDR1 SGDLS and CDR2 YYNGEE. The CDR3 spans 15 residues. The CDR3 spells CASSVVGLAGGELFF. CDR3 DNA sequence: TGTGCCAGCAGCGTAGTAGGACTAGCGGGGGGGGAGCTGTTTTTT.

The chain employs TRBV3-1 (or the pseudogene TRBV3-2) and TRBJ2-5; D is ambiguous. Germline assignment: CDR1 LGHDT and CDR2 YNNKEL (reference sequence). The germline V and J ends were trimmed by 0 bases and 3 bases, with 11 bases remaining between them. The CDR3 covers 15 residues. CDR3 sequence: CASSQEARAKETQYF. The CDR3, as DNA: TGTGCCAGCAGCCAAGAGGCCCGAGCGAAAGAGACCCAGTACTTC.

The chain carries TRBV3-1 (or the pseudogene TRBV3-2) and TRBJ1-5; D is uncertain. V was clipped by 0 bases and J by 0 bases, with 12 bases between them. The germline CDR1 and CDR2 sequences are LGHDT and YNNKEL (reference sequence). This CDR3 is 17 amino acids long. The CDR3 region is CASSQDPPEASNQPQHF. The DNA of the CDR3 is TGTGCCAGCAGCCAAGACCCCCCCGAGGCTAGCAATCAGCCCCAGCATTTT.

The table lists this clone with many counts. The chain employs TRBV12-2 and TRBJ2-3; the table's D call, TRBD2, has no DNA check behind it. TRBV12-2 is a pseudogene locus. CDR3 size: 17 residues. For the CDR3, the DNA is TGTGCAAGTCGCTTAGCGATAACTAGCGGTCCCACAGATACGCAGTATTTT. Encoded protein: CASRLAITSGPTDTQYF.

This clone was seen a few times. The V call is TRBV27, the J call TRBJ2-1; TRBD2 matches at 12 bases. J was trimmed by 4 bases and V by 6 bases; bases with no gene match: 1. CDR1 is MNHEY and CDR2 is SMNVEV in the germline V gene (reference sequence). The CDR3 is 14 amino acids. CDR3 in DNA: TGTGCCAGCAGCACTAGCGGGGGGTACAATGAGCAGTTCTTC. Amino acid sequence: CASSTSGGYNEQFF.

This chain joins TRBV2 and TRBJ2-3; the D gene is possibly TRBD1 (6 bases). The ends were cut back, 4 bases at V and 4 bases at J, with 9 bases in the middle. This CDR3 contains 13 residues. Germline-derived CDR1 and CDR2 are SNHLY and FYNNEI. The CDR3 sequence is CASSVQGPDTQYF. In DNA form, the CDR3 reads TGTGCCAGCAGTGTACAGGGTCCAGATACGCAGTATTTT.

The chain has TRBV9 and TRBJ2-7, with no clear D. This CDR3 has 15 amino acids. Trimming stripped 4 bases from V and 4 bases from J, with 18 bases between. Germline V lookup: CDR1 SGDLS, CDR2 YYNGEE. The CDR3 loop is CASSPPLGRSYEQYF. The CDR3 DNA is TGTGCCAGCAGCCCACCCCTTGGCCGGAGTTACGAGCAGTACTTC.

V and J are TRBV30 and TRBJ1-6; D is ambiguous. The CDR3 covers 13 residues. V was trimmed by 0 bases and J by 9 bases, leaving 9 bases between them. Looked up from germline, CDR1 is GTSNPN and CDR2 is SVGIG (reference sequence). CDR3 amino acids: CAWSVTARSPLHF. DNA for the CDR3: TGTGCCTGGAGTGTAACAGCCCGTTCACCCCTCCACTTT.

The gene calls are TRBV9 and TRBJ2-3, with TRBD2 matching over 7 bases. The V and J ends lost 0 bases and 1 base, in that order; junction bases with no gene match: 2. Germline values: CDR1 SGDLS, CDR2 YYNGEE. This CDR3 has 15 residues. In nucleotides, the CDR3 is TGTGCCAGCAGCGTAGGACTAGCAGGCACAGATACGCAGTATTTT. It is translated as CASSVGLAGTDTQYF.

This rearrangement joins TRBV12-5 to TRBJ2-5; D remains unclear. CDR1 and CDR2 (germline): LGHNT, FRNRAP. V lost 0 bases and J lost 5, with 10 bases in between. There are 14 residues in the CDR3. CDR3 amino acids: CASGLVNSLETQYF. CDR3 DNA sequence: TGTGCTAGTGGTTTGGTAAACAGCTTGGAGACCCAGTACTTC.

The chain recombines TRBV19 with TRBJ1-3; tentatively, D is TRBD1 (6 bases). CDR3 length equals 13 residues. Germline CDR1 reads LNHDA; CDR2 reads SQIVND (reference sequence). V was clipped by 3 bases and J by 4 bases, with 7 bases between them. Written as DNA, the CDR3 is TGTGCCAGTAGTATCGACAGGGGAAACACCATATATTTT. It translates to CASSIDRGNTIYF.

This clone appeared once. The gene calls are TRBV19 and TRBJ1-1, with D possibly matching TRBD1 (5 bases). CDR3 size: 12 residues. V was shortened by 5 bases and J by 4 bases, with 8 bases between the two germline ends. Germline lookup yields CDR1 LNHDA and CDR2 SQIVND (reference sequence). The CDR3 here is CASSGRGTEAFF. The DNA for the CDR3 is TGTGCCAGTAGTGGGAGGGGCACTGAAGCTTTCTTT.

The chain uses TRBV24-1 and TRBJ2-3; tentative D call: TRBD2 (7 bases). There are 16 residues in the CDR3. Germline V gene lookup returns CDR1 KGHDR and CDR2 SFDVKD. Trimming pared 0 bases from V and 0 bases from J, leaving 9 bases between. In DNA form, the CDR3 reads TGTGCCACCAGTGATTTGGGGAGGGGGAGCACAGATACGCAGTATTTT. Its translation: CATSDLGRGSTDTQYF.